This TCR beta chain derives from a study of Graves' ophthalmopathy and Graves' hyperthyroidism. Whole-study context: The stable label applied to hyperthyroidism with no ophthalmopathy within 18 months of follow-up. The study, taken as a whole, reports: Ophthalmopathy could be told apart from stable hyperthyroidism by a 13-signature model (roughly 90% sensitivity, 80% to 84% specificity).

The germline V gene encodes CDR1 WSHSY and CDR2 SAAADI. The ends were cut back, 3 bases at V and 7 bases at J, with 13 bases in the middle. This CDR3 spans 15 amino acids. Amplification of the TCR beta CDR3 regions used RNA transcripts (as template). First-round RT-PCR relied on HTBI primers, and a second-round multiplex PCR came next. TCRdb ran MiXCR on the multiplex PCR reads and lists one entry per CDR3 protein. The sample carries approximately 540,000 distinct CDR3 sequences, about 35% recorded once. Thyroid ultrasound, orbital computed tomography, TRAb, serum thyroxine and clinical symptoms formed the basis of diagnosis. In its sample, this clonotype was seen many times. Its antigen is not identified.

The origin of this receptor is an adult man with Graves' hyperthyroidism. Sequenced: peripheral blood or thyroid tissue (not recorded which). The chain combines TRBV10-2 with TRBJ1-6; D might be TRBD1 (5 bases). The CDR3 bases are TGCGCCAGCAGTGATCGGGGGATGGGGAATTCACCCCTCCACTTT. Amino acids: CASSDRGMGNSPLHF.